This entry is about one TCR beta chain. Its target is unknown. These data come from a study of CD8+CD57+ T cells in acquired aplastic anemia. On the study more broadly: Across the sorted CD4+ and CD8+ cells, DNA amounts averaged about 3 ug. Study conclusions and caveats: Overlap between patients and controls comprised twenty-nine CD8+ CDR3 sequences.

Genomic DNA, serving as template, underwent TCR beta VDJ and CDR3 profiling. TCRdb re-analysed the reads in MiXCR, keeping a single row per CDR3 protein. The repertoire has 150,000 to 200,000 distinct CDR3 sequences, around 45% of them found once; the top ten carry around 2.7%. Per the germline V gene, CDR1 is SNHLY and CDR2 is FYNNEI. V shed 10 bases, J shed 7 bases, and the junction held 15 bases outside the gene matches. The CDR3 loop spans 17 amino acids. The V gene is TRBV2, the J gene TRBJ2-1, with 14 positions matching TRBD2. The sequencing sample was made of sorted CD4+, CD8+, or CD8+CD57+ T cells (not recorded which) from PBMCs. The sequence was obtained from a human donor in good health. For the CDR3, the DNA is TGTGCCACGAATCATCCGGGACTAGCGGGAGTCGTAAATGAGCAGTTCTTC. This sequence encodes CATNHPGLAGVVNEQFF. The whole variable domain, remainder taken from reference TRBV2 and TRBJ2-1, is EPEVTQTPSHQVTQMGQEVILRCVPISNHLYFYWYRQILGQKVEFLVSFYNNEISEKSEIFDDQFSVERPDGSNFTLKIRSTKLEDSAMYFCATNHPGLAGVVNEQFFGPGTRLTVL.